This passage covers 3 T cell receptor beta chains from one sample sequenced in a study of blood T cell repertoires in COVID-19. The assay was immunoSEQ multiplex PCR, and TCRdb's table has in-frame clones only and misses some. The sample shows about 200,000 clones, approximately 86% of them seen only once. Sequencing used PBMCs or T cells enriched from blood (not recorded which). All receptors come from a woman between 25 and 40 years old who had been exposed to COVID-19.

J is TRBJ1-2 and V is TRBV3-1 (or the pseudogene TRBV3-2); a weak D match, TRBD1 (6 bases). The CDR3 has 15 residues. The V gene lost 1 base and the J gene lost 4 bases, with 13 bases spanning the gap. Germline lookup yields CDR1 LGHDT and CDR2 YNNKEL (reference sequence). DNA for the CDR3: TGTGCCAGCAGCCAAGGCATCGGACAGCCCTATGGCTACACCTTC. Translation: CASSQGIGQPYGYTF.

The rearrangement joins TRBV2 to TRBJ2-3; D remains ambiguous. CDR1 SNHLY and CDR2 FYNNEI come from the germline V gene. The CDR3 is 15 amino acids. Trimming pared 4 bases from V and 1 base from J, leaving 12 bases between. For the CDR3, the DNA is TGTGCCAGCAGTGTACTCCACTCGGGCACAGATACGCAGTATTTT. This gives the protein CASSVLHSGTDTQYF. Complete variable domain (other parts from reference TRBV2 and TRBJ2-3): EPEVTQTPSHQVTQMGQEVILRCVPISNHLYFYWYRQILGQKVEFLVSFYNNEISEKSEIFDDQFSVERPDGSNFTLKIRSTKLEDSAMYFCASSVLHSGTDTQYFGPGTRLTVL.

The V gene is TRBV5-1, the J gene TRBJ1-4, with D perhaps matching TRBD1 (5 bases). The V gene's germline CDR1 is SGHRS and CDR2 YFSETQ. Trimming stripped 0 bases from V and 0 bases from J, with 9 bases between. CDR3 size: 16 residues. CDR3: CASSLGTTSTNEKLFF. CDR3 nucleotides: TGCGCCAGCAGCTTGGGGACAACCTCAACTAATGAAAAACTGTTTTTT.